Listed below are T cell receptor beta chains from one sample, sequenced in a study of blood T cell repertoires in COVID-19. Using immunoSEQ multiplex PCR, the repertoire was profiled, and TCRdb retains in-frame clones only, with some absent. This sample has more than 140,000 clones, with 85% to 90% found just once. The sample consisted of peripheral blood. The receptors here all came from a woman aged 60-70 years with acute or convalescent COVID-19. CDR3s include the opening cysteine and the closing phenylalanine or tryptophan. Each record gives: V gene, D gene, J gene, clone size, CDR3 protein, CDR3 DNA. The D gene is left open where the match is weak. The size field is filled for only some rows; it gives once, few, many or a size class.

v_gene: TRBV4-3; d_gene: TRBD2; j_gene: TRBJ2-1; abundance: NA; CDR3aa: CASSPGLADSTDEQFF; CDR3nt: TGCGCCAGCAGCCCGGGACTAGCGGACTCTACTGATGAGCAGTTCTTC
v_gene: TRBV11-2; d_gene: TRBD1; j_gene: TRBJ2-7; abundance: once; CDR3aa: CASSSPGTGAEQYF; CDR3nt: TGTGCCAGCAGTTCGCCCGGGACAGGGGCCGAGCAGTACTTC
v_gene: TRBV28; d_gene: TRBD1; j_gene: TRBJ2-7; abundance: NA; CDR3aa: CATYMAGQGSYEQYF; CDR3nt: TGTGCCACGTACATGGCAGGACAGGGCTCCTACGAGCAGTACTTC
v_gene: TRBV4-2; d_gene: TRBD2; j_gene: TRBJ2-3; abundance: NA; CDR3aa: CASSQEVSGGLTDTQYF; CDR3nt: TGTGCCAGCAGCCAAGAAGTTAGCGGGGGGTTGACAGATACGCAGTATTTT
v_gene: TRBV10-3; d_gene: NA; j_gene: TRBJ2-2; abundance: NA; CDR3aa: CAISRGIDTGELFF; CDR3nt: TGTGCCATCTCAAGAGGGATTGACACCGGGGAGCTGTTTTTT
v_gene: TRBV28; d_gene: NA; j_gene: TRBJ2-1; abundance: NA; CDR3aa: CASSPPFQFNEQFF; CDR3nt: TGTGCCAGCAGTCCACCCTTCCAGTTCAATGAGCAGTTCTTC
v_gene: TRBV9; d_gene: NA; j_gene: TRBJ2-3; abundance: once; CDR3aa: CASSVGGGGTDTQYF; CDR3nt: TGTGCCAGCAGCGTAGGTGGCGGGGGCACAGATACGCAGTATTTT
v_gene: TRBV20-1; d_gene: NA; j_gene: TRBJ2-3; abundance: NA; CDR3aa: CSGEGPDTQYF; CDR3nt: TGCAGTGGTGAGGGCCCAGATACGCAGTATTTT
v_gene: TRBV4-3; d_gene: NA; j_gene: TRBJ1-2; abundance: NA; CDR3aa: CASSQDRSVYGYTF; CDR3nt: TGCGCCAGCAGCCAAGATCGCAGCGTCTATGGCTACACCTTC
v_gene: TRBV6-5; d_gene: TRBD2; j_gene: TRBJ2-1; abundance: NA; CDR3aa: CASRRTSGGFNEQFF; CDR3nt: TGTGCCAGCAGGCGGACTAGCGGGGGTTTTAATGAGCAGTTCTTC
v_gene: TRBV6-6; d_gene: NA; j_gene: TRBJ2-5; abundance: NA; CDR3aa: CASSYRSSPETQYF; CDR3nt: TGTGCCAGCAGTTACCGGAGCTCCCCAGAGACCCAGTACTTC
v_gene: TRBV6-1; d_gene: NA; j_gene: TRBJ2-5; abundance: NA; CDR3aa: CASSEARGPHETQYF; CDR3nt: TGTGCCAGCAGTGAAGCTCGAGGGCCGCATGAGACCCAGTACTTC
v_gene: TRBV4-2; d_gene: TRBD2; j_gene: TRBJ2-1; abundance: NA; CDR3aa: CASSLTTGGRLSNEQFF; CDR3nt: TGTGCCAGCAGCCTAACAACGGGGGGGCGTTTGAGCAATGAGCAGTTCTTC
v_gene: TRBV19; d_gene: TRBD2; j_gene: TRBJ2-7; abundance: NA; CDR3aa: CASSRLAGSSYEQYF; CDR3nt: TGTGCCAGTAGTCGACTAGCGGGGAGCTCCTACGAGCAGTACTTC
v_gene: TRBV10-3; d_gene: NA; j_gene: TRBJ1-3; abundance: NA; CDR3aa: CAISESGTHSGNTIYF; CDR3nt: TGTGCCATCAGTGAGTCTGGGACTCACTCTGGAAACACCATATATTTT
v_gene: TRBV11-3; d_gene: TRBD1; j_gene: TRBJ2-1; abundance: NA; CDR3aa: CASSLGGQGWGNEQFF; CDR3nt: TGTGCCAGCAGCTTAGGGGGACAGGGATGGGGCAATGAGCAGTTCTTC
v_gene: TRBV7-8; d_gene: TRBD1; j_gene: TRBJ1-6; abundance: few; CDR3aa: CASSPRTGGSYNSPLHF; CDR3nt: TGTGCCAGCAGCCCTCGGACAGGGGGCTCCTATAATTCACCCCTCCACTTT
v_gene: TRBV11-3; d_gene: NA; j_gene: TRBJ1-2; abundance: NA; CDR3aa: CASSQEGRGSNYGYTF; CDR3nt: TGTGCCAGCAGCCAAGAGGGGAGGGGGTCGAACTATGGCTACACCTTC
v_gene: TRBV7-2; d_gene: TRBD1; j_gene: TRBJ2-3; abundance: NA; CDR3aa: CASSFRWDRGADTQYF; CDR3nt: TGTGCCAGCAGCTTTAGATGGGACAGGGGGGCAGATACGCAGTATTTT
v_gene: TRBV24-1; d_gene: NA; j_gene: TRBJ1-5; abundance: NA; CDR3aa: CAAGGGSNQPQHF; CDR3nt: TGTGCCGCCGGGGGGGGCAGCAATCAGCCCCAGCATTTT
v_gene: TRBV28; d_gene: NA; j_gene: TRBJ1-2; abundance: NA; CDR3aa: CASSYRRGGRDGYTF; CDR3nt: TGTGCCAGCAGTTATCGGCGGGGGGGCCGGGATGGCTACACCTTC
v_gene: TRBV6-6; d_gene: TRBD1; j_gene: TRBJ1-5; abundance: NA; CDR3aa: CASSTQGTSNQPQHF; CDR3nt: TGTGCCAGCAGTACACAGGGGACTAGCAATCAGCCCCAGCATTTT
v_gene: TRBV10-1; d_gene: NA; j_gene: TRBJ2-5; abundance: NA; CDR3aa: CASRGGPSFQETQYF; CDR3nt: TGCGCCAGCAGGGGGGGACCGTCGTTTCAAGAGACCCAGTACTTC
v_gene: TRBV5-1; d_gene: NA; j_gene: TRBJ1-1; abundance: NA; CDR3aa: CASSLEGPQFMNTEAFF; CDR3nt: TGCGCCAGCAGCTTGGAGGGGCCCCAGTTCATGAACACTGAAGCTTTCTTT
v_gene: TRBV19; d_gene: NA; j_gene: TRBJ2-6; abundance: few; CDR3aa: CASSRGTDSPGANVLTF; CDR3nt: TGTGCCAGTAGTCGTGGCACGGACAGTCCTGGGGCCAACGTCCTGACTTTC
v_gene: TRBV19; d_gene: TRBD1; j_gene: TRBJ2-1; abundance: NA; CDR3aa: CATKDRGSYNEQFF; CDR3nt: TGTGCCACCAAGGACAGGGGCTCCTACAATGAGCAGTTCTTC
v_gene: TRBV2; d_gene: TRBD1; j_gene: TRBJ1-3; abundance: few; CDR3aa: CASRYSRQGRGNTIYF; CDR3nt: TGTGCCAGCAGATATTCAAGACAGGGAAGGGGAAACACCATATATTTT
v_gene: TRBV11-3; d_gene: TRBD1; j_gene: TRBJ2-3; abundance: NA; CDR3aa: CASSLDRGRTDTQYF; CDR3nt: TGTGCCAGCAGCCTGGACAGGGGTCGGACAGATACGCAGTATTTT
v_gene: TRBV7-2; d_gene: NA; j_gene: TRBJ1-4; abundance: NA; CDR3aa: CASSPIATNEKLFF; CDR3nt: TGTGCCAGCAGCCCTATTGCAACTAATGAAAAACTGTTTTTT
v_gene: TRBV12-5; d_gene: TRBD1; j_gene: TRBJ2-7; abundance: NA; CDR3aa: CASGQTTGDEQYF; CDR3nt: TGTGCTAGTGGTCAAACCACAGGGGACGAGCAGTACTTC
v_gene: TRBV7-9; d_gene: NA; j_gene: TRBJ1-1; abundance: NA; CDR3aa: CASSPQDREAFF; CDR3nt: TGTGCCAGCAGCCCACAGGACCGTGAAGCTTTCTTT
v_gene: TRBV4-1; d_gene: TRBD1; j_gene: TRBJ1-2; abundance: NA; CDR3aa: CASSQALSQGDYGYTF; CDR3nt: TGCGCCAGCAGCCAAGCCCTCTCACAGGGGGACTATGGCTACACCTTC
v_gene: TRBV5-4; d_gene: TRBD1; j_gene: TRBJ2-7; abundance: NA; CDR3aa: CASSSTTRDRAYEQYF; CDR3nt: TGTGCCAGCAGCTCGACCACCCGGGACAGAGCCTACGAGCAGTACTTC
v_gene: TRBV11-2; d_gene: NA; j_gene: TRBJ1-3; abundance: NA; CDR3aa: CASSSQEATIYF; CDR3nt: TGTGCCAGCAGCTCCCAGGAGGCTACCATATATTTT
v_gene: TRBV19; d_gene: NA; j_gene: TRBJ1-2; abundance: NA; CDR3aa: CASSRGGADPSNYGYTF; CDR3nt: TGTGCCAGTAGTCGGGGGGGCGCGGACCCTTCTAACTATGGCTACACCTTC
v_gene: TRBV11-3; d_gene: NA; j_gene: TRBJ1-6; abundance: NA; CDR3aa: CASSPAWSNSYNSPLHF; CDR3nt: TGTGCCAGCAGCCCAGCCTGGAGTAACTCCTATAATTCACCCCTCCACTTT
v_gene: TRBV29-1; d_gene: TRBD1; j_gene: TRBJ2-1; abundance: few; CDR3aa: CSVDAGTGGNEQFF; CDR3nt: TGCAGCGTTGACGCCGGGACAGGGGGCAATGAGCAGTTCTTC
v_gene: TRBV19; d_gene: TRBD1; j_gene: TRBJ2-7; abundance: NA; CDR3aa: CASRRQGSYEQYF; CDR3nt: TGTGCCAGTAGGAGACAGGGATCCTACGAGCAGTACTTC
v_gene: TRBV29-1; d_gene: TRBD1; j_gene: TRBJ1-4; abundance: NA; CDR3aa: CSVEDRDRGNEKLFF; CDR3nt: TGCAGCGTTGAAGATCGGGACAGGGGGAATGAAAAACTGTTTTTT
v_gene: TRBV7-2; d_gene: TRBD2; j_gene: TRBJ2-2; abundance: NA; CDR3aa: CASSKRMSGGVNTGELFF; CDR3nt: TGTGCCAGCAGCAAAAGAATGAGCGGGGGGGTGAACACCGGGGAGCTGTTTTTT
v_gene: TRBV28; d_gene: TRBD2; j_gene: TRBJ2-1; abundance: NA; CDR3aa: CASSSILTGTSGGIVAYNEQFF; CDR3nt: TGTGCCAGCAGTTCAATACTTACCGGGACTAGCGGGGGTATAGTCGCCTACAATGAGCAGTTCTTC
v_gene: TRBV24-1; d_gene: TRBD1; j_gene: TRBJ2-5; abundance: NA; CDR3aa: CATSDYSANLGGPPGTQYF; CDR3nt: TGTGCCACCAGTGATTATTCCGCCAACTTAGGGGGCCCACCGGGGACCCAGTACTTC
v_gene: TRBV12-5; d_gene: TRBD1; j_gene: TRBJ1-5; abundance: NA; CDR3aa: CASGLATGGGQPQHF; CDR3nt: TGTGCTAGTGGTTTGGCAACAGGGGGCGGGCAGCCCCAGCATTTT
v_gene: TRBV6-5; d_gene: TRBD1; j_gene: TRBJ2-1; abundance: NA; CDR3aa: CASRKPGQGANEQFF; CDR3nt: TGTGCCAGCAGGAAACCGGGACAGGGCGCCAATGAGCAGTTCTTC
v_gene: TRBV3-1/TRBV3-2; d_gene: TRBD1; j_gene: TRBJ1-1; abundance: NA; CDR3aa: CASSPQGAWGTEAFF; CDR3nt: TGTGCCAGCAGCCCCCAGGGGGCATGGGGGACTGAAGCTTTCTTT
v_gene: TRBV7-9; d_gene: TRBD2; j_gene: TRBJ2-7; abundance: NA; CDR3aa: CASELAGASYEQYF; CDR3nt: TGTGCCAGCGAACTAGCGGGGGCCTCCTACGAGCAGTACTTC
v_gene: TRBV6-5; d_gene: NA; j_gene: TRBJ2-2; abundance: NA; CDR3aa: CASSYSRGNTGELFF; CDR3nt: TGTGCCAGCAGTTACAGTAGGGGAAACACCGGGGAGCTGTTTTTT
v_gene: TRBV6-5; d_gene: NA; j_gene: TRBJ1-3; abundance: few; CDR3aa: CASSYGASSGNTIYF; CDR3nt: TGTGCCAGCAGTTATGGGGCCAGCTCTGGAAACACCATATATTTT
v_gene: TRBV4-2; d_gene: TRBD1; j_gene: TRBJ2-7; abundance: NA; CDR3aa: CASSHATGGEQYF; CDR3nt: TGTGCCAGCAGCCACGCGACAGGGGGCGAGCAGTACTTC
v_gene: TRBV3-1/TRBV3-2; d_gene: TRBD1; j_gene: TRBJ2-7; abundance: NA; CDR3aa: CASSQGSGGDEQYF; CDR3nt: TGTGCCAGCAGCCAAGGGTCAGGGGGCGACGAGCAGTACTTC
v_gene: TRBV6-5; d_gene: NA; j_gene: TRBJ1-4; abundance: NA; CDR3aa: CASSYSGSGNEKLFF; CDR3nt: TGTGCCAGCAGTTACTCAGGTTCAGGCAATGAAAAACTGTTTTTT
v_gene: TRBV19; d_gene: NA; j_gene: TRBJ1-2; abundance: NA; CDR3aa: CASSIDIGQGSYGYTF; CDR3nt: TGTGCCAGTAGTATAGATATCGGGCAGGGGAGCTATGGCTACACCTTC
v_gene: TRBV28; d_gene: NA; j_gene: TRBJ1-5; abundance: NA; CDR3aa: CASSLTGTNQPQHF; CDR3nt: TGTGCCAGCAGTTTAACAGGCACCAATCAGCCCCAGCATTTT
v_gene: TRBV5-1; d_gene: NA; j_gene: TRBJ2-7; abundance: once; CDR3aa: CASSFLGLPIYEQYF; CDR3nt: TGCGCCAGCAGCTTCTTAGGACTGCCGATCTACGAGCAGTACTTC
v_gene: TRBV5-1; d_gene: NA; j_gene: TRBJ2-1; abundance: NA; CDR3aa: CASSQTGYNEQFF; CDR3nt: TGCGCCAGCAGCCAAACAGGGTACAATGAGCAGTTCTTC
v_gene: TRBV12-3/TRBV12-4; d_gene: NA; j_gene: TRBJ2-3; abundance: once; CDR3aa: CASSFSTAWDF; CDR3nt: TGTGCCAGCAGTTTTTCGACAGCCTGGGATTTT
v_gene: TRBV6-5; d_gene: NA; j_gene: TRBJ2-7; abundance: once; CDR3aa: CASRAGNYEQYF; CDR3nt: TGTGCCAGCAGGGCAGGGAACTACGAGCAGTACTTC
v_gene: TRBV13; d_gene: NA; j_gene: TRBJ1-5; abundance: NA; CDR3aa: CASSSRGQNQPQHF; CDR3nt: TGTGCCAGCAGCTCTAGGGGCCAAAATCAGCCCCAGCATTTT
v_gene: TRBV19; d_gene: TRBD1; j_gene: TRBJ2-1; abundance: NA; CDR3aa: CASSPRDRAYNEQFF; CDR3nt: TGTGCCAGTAGTCCACGGGACAGGGCATACAATGAGCAGTTCTTC